This T cell receptor beta chain appears in the sequencing data of a study of blood T cell repertoires in COVID-19 (dated by TCRdb to about 2020). Regarding the study in general: Samples covering the acute and convalescent phases of COVID-19 were provided by collaborators in the United States, Italy and Spain. Samples came from the ongoing ImmuneRACE study (first 160 participants) plus 1,254 subjects from 6 global collaborators. HLA class I and class II types, where available, came from metadata supplied by the sample provider rather than from assay-based typing. Deeply sampled blood TCRbeta repertoires from subjects exposed to, actively infected with, or recovered from COVID-19 were included in the dataset. The prospective study material was composed of cDNA or gDNA derived from T cells, B-cell-depleted T cells, or PBMCs. The repertoires were released in a freely available public database intended as a resource for research on the immune response to SARS-CoV-2. A de-identified subject ID, COVID-19 status, age in years and sex were almost always included in the sample metadata.

TCRbeta CDR3 regions were amplified from genomic DNA by means of the immunoSEQ Assay, a bias-controlled multiplex PCR. Processing in the source paper ran as follows. The number of nucleated cells in each sample was estimated from the amplification of reference gene primers within the assay. Sequence reads were collapsed and filtered to measure the absolute abundance of every unique TCRbeta CDR3 rearrangement. Productive Simpson clonality was computed per sample as the square root of Simpson's diversity index over productive rearrangements. As stored in TCRdb, this immuneACCESS dataset retains in-frame rearrangements with V and J assigned. A fraction of the clones does not appear; measured against another copy, unresolved V genes explain less than half of the discrepancy, and the remainder lacks a known reason. The V and J calls and clone size are taken from that table; D and trimming were inferred from the DNA. A total of about 120,000 clones appear in this sample, 85% of them only once. Together, the top ten hold roughly 3.9% of the sample.

Study-wide findings and limitations: The amount of clinical and demographic metadata varied by source and participant and was provided uncurated.

On this clone itself: No cognate antigen has been identified for it. Base quality data are lacking; no much larger clone is found one base away.

Trimming removed 2 bases from V and 7 bases from J; the gene matches leave 7 bases unexplained. The CDR3 contains 16 residues, cysteine and phenylalanine counted. The read is trimmed to its CDR3 DNA, 48 bases read in frame from base 1. Sequences MNHNY (CDR1) and SVGAGI (CDR2) are obtained from the germline V gene (reference sequence). The collaborating institutions used their own protocols to collect whole blood in K2EDTA tubes. Collaborator samples were shipped for TCRbeta analysis as frozen whole blood, isolated PBMCs, or DNA extracted from either sample type. The chain is assembled from TRBV6-6 and TRBJ2-7, with 14 bases in between that match TRBD2. The source is a man in his fifties or sixties with acute or convalescent COVID-19. The sequenced material came from peripheral blood. The DNA is TGTGCCAGCAGTTACCCTGGGACTAGCGGGAGCCGTGAGCAGTACTTC. Translated, this gives CASSYPGTSGSREQYF.